This T cell receptor (beta chain) was recovered during a study of blood T cell repertoires in COVID-19. Study overall: Samples came from the United States, Italy and Spain, spanning acute and convalescent COVID-19. T cells, B-cell-depleted T cells, or PBMCs supplied cDNA or gDNA.

Per the original methods: Reference gene primer amplification gave estimated nucleated cell counts. Profiled with immunoSEQ multiplex PCR; TCRdb holds only in-frame clones, not every one. V and J calls and clone size are those listed in that table; D and trimming were worked out from the DNA. This sample has about 73,000 clones; roughly 87% occur once, and the top ten carry roughly 9.6%. V was clipped by 2 bases and J by 2 bases; unmatched bases: 1. This CDR3 region has 14 residues. Germline CDR1 is MNHEY and CDR2 is SMNVEV (reference sequence). The sequence was collected from a man at least 80 years old with acute or convalescent COVID-19. The chain is built from TRBV27 and TRBJ2-3, with 7 nucleotides matching TRBD1. Sequencing was carried out using peripheral blood. The CDR3 sequence: CASSLGTATDTQYF. CDR3 DNA: TGTGCCAGCAGTTTAGGGACAGCCACAGATACGCAGTATTTT.